These 17 T cell receptor beta chains originate from one sample sequenced in a study of STAT5B mutations in CD4+ large granular lymphocyte leukemia. The repertoire was sequenced with immunoSEQ multiplex PCR; TCRdb's copy has only in-frame clones and lacks some. The repertoire includes around 35,000 clones, 65% to 70% of them detected once, and under 2% sits in the top ten. The source material was CD4+ T cells from blood buffy coats. These receptors were obtained from a human donor in good health.

The genes are TRBV4-1 and TRBJ2-3; D gene unclear. The CDR3 runs 15 residues. Germline V gene lookup returns CDR1 MGHRA and CDR2 YSYEKL. V lost 0 bases to trimming and J lost 2 bases, with 9 bases between them. The CDR3 sequence: CASSQETPVTDTQYF. In DNA, the CDR3 is TGCGCCAGCAGCCAAGAAACCCCAGTCACAGATACGCAGTATTTT.

The genes are TRBV18 and TRBJ1-2; weak D call: TRBD1 (5 bases). The CDR3 is 15 residues long. The V gene's germline CDR1 is KGHSH and CDR2 LQKENI. Trimming pared 4 bases from V and 8 bases from J, leaving 20 bases between. The CDR3 nucleotides read TGTGCCAGCTCACTGCCCGGGGCTCAGGATAGGGGCTACACCTTC. Its translation: CASSLPGAQDRGYTF.

The rearrangement links TRBV27 to TRBJ1-1; no firm D call. The V gene's germline CDR1 is MNHEY and CDR2 SMNVEV (reference sequence). Trimming took off 8 bases at V and 1 base at J, with 5 bases between the two ends. This CDR3 contains 11 residues. In nucleotides, the CDR3 is TGTGCCAGCGGGCCGAACACTGAAGCTTTCTTT. Protein: CASGPNTEAFF.

This chain connects TRBV7-8 to TRBJ1-5, with a tentative D call TRBD1 (5 bases). The CDR3 contains 16 residues. Between the trimmed V and J ends, which lost 5 bases and 1 base, there was a span of 15 bases. Per the germline V gene, CDR1 is SGHVS and CDR2 is FQNEAQ. This CDR3 is CASSPRGISSNQPQHF. In nucleotides, the CDR3 is TGTGCCAGCAGCCCGAGGGGTATTTCGAGCAATCAGCCCCAGCATTTT.

This rearrangement joins TRBV2 to TRBJ2-7, with 8 nucleotides matching TRBD1. The CDR3 has 14 amino acids. V shed 6 bases, J shed 0 bases, and the junction held 4 bases outside the gene matches. Germline CDR1 is SNHLY and CDR2 is FYNNEI. CDR3 region: CASRTTGGSYEQYF. CDR3 nucleotides: TGTGCCAGCAGGACCACAGGGGGCTCCTACGAGCAGTACTTC.

J is TRBJ2-7 and V is TRBV7-9, with unresolved D. The V end lost 6 bases, the J end lost 5 bases, and 8 bases lay between the germline ends. Germline values: CDR1 SEHNR, CDR2 FQNEAQ (reference sequence). The CDR3 contains 11 residues. The CDR3 sequence is CASSNDNEQYF. The CDR3 DNA is TGTGCCAGCAGTAATGACAACGAGCAGTACTTC.

This clone was observed a handful of times. The genes are TRBV9 and TRBJ1-3, with D perhaps TRBD1 (6 bases). The V end lost 4 bases, the J end lost 1 base, and 12 bases lay between the germline ends. CDR3 length equals 15 residues. Germline CDR1 SGDLS, CDR2 YYNGEE. The CDR3 spells CASSPWGTSGNTIYF. CDR3 sequence (DNA): TGTGCCAGCAGCCCCTGGGGGACATCTGGAAACACCATATATTTT.

This chain links TRBV19 with TRBJ2-1; 10 bases agree with TRBD1. CDR1 LNHDA and CDR2 SQIVND come from the germline V gene (reference sequence). CDR3 length: 15 residues. The V segment lost 4 bases and the J segment 5 bases; nucleotides outside the gene matches: 5. The CDR3 bases are TGTGCCAGTAGTAAGGGACAGGGGTCTAACAATGAGCAGTTCTTC. Amino acids: CASSKGQGSNNEQFF.

CDR3 residues: CASSQRVGSGGLETQYF. The CDR3 coding sequence is TGCGCCAGCAGCCAAAGGGTGGGAAGCGGGGGGTTGGAGACCCAGTACTTC. The chain employs TRBV4-1 and TRBJ2-5, with 9 positions matching TRBD2. This CDR3 spans 17 amino acids. Per germline, CDR1 MGHRA and CDR2 YSYEKL. The J segment lost 5 bases and the V segment lost 2 bases, leaving 12 bases of the junction unmatched.

The chain has TRBV7-2 and TRBJ2-5; D may be TRBD1 (6 bases). Trimming took off 5 bases at V and 2 bases at J, with 15 bases between the two ends. The CDR3 sequence is 15 residues long. The germline CDR1 and CDR2 sequences are SGHTA and FQGNSA. The CDR3, as DNA: TGTGCCAGCAGCCCCAGGGGAGCGCGTCAAGAGACCCAGTACTTC. It yields the protein CASSPRGARQETQYF.

The V call is TRBV4-1, the J call TRBJ1-2; tentative D call: TRBD1 (5 bases). CDR1 is MGHRA and CDR2 is YSYEKL in the germline V gene. The V end lost 1 base, the J end lost 4 bases, and 22 bases lay between the germline ends. This CDR3 spans 18 amino acids. The CDR3 nucleotides are TGCGCCAGCAGCCAAGCCCTGACCCCGGGACTCTCCTTCTATGGCTACACCTTC. Residues: CASSQALTPGLSFYGYTF.

This clone was recorded once. The V and J genes are TRBV11-1 and TRBJ1-2; 7 bases line up with TRBD1. V was clipped by 5 bases and J by 4 bases; unmatched bases: 10. The CDR3 loop spans 15 amino acids. Looked up from germline, CDR1 is SGHAT and CDR2 is FQDESV (reference sequence). In DNA form, the CDR3 reads TGTGCCAGCAGCCCCACCAGGGGACAGACCTATGGCTACACCTTC. Translating gives CASSPTRGQTYGYTF.

The V gene is TRBV18, the J gene TRBJ2-1; a possible D gene is TRBD1 (5 bases). Germline V CDR1 and CDR2: KGHSH, LQKENI. CDR3 length: 13 amino acids. V dropped 2 bases and J dropped 3 bases, with 5 bases sitting between them. The CDR3 loop reads CASSPRGYNEQFF. The CDR3 nucleotides read TGTGCCAGCTCACCAAGGGGCTACAATGAGCAGTTCTTC.

Only one count was recorded for this clone. The V call is TRBV27, the J call TRBJ2-7; 7 bases fit TRBD1. V was pared by 0 bases and J by 2 bases, with 7 bases of the junction left unmatched. CDR1 is MNHEY and CDR2 is SMNVEV in the germline V gene (reference sequence). There are 16 residues in the CDR3. The CDR3 coding sequence is TGTGCCAGCAGTTTATCCGGACAGGTCGTGACCTACGAGCAGTACTTC. Its translation is CASSLSGQVVTYEQYF.

The genes are TRBV6-5 and TRBJ2-7, with TRBD1 matching 7 bases. Germline V gene sequence: CDR1 MNHEY, CDR2 SVGAGI. Trimming took 2 bases from V and 6 from J; bases not matched to a gene: 7. The CDR3 extends over 14 amino acids. The CDR3 spells CASSYGRGSSEQYF. The CDR3 DNA is TGTGCCAGCAGTTACGGCAGGGGGAGTAGCGAGCAGTACTTC.

The chain is built from TRBV2 and TRBJ1-6, with TRBD1 as a possible D gene (5 bases). Per the germline V gene, CDR1 is SNHLY and CDR2 is FYNNEI. V lost 6 bases to trimming and J lost 5 bases, with 11 bases between them. This CDR3 spans 14 amino acids. The CDR3 region is CASRGTANNSPLHF. In DNA, the CDR3 is TGTGCCAGCAGAGGGACGGCTAATAATTCACCCCTCCACTTT.

This clone has just one count. The rearrangement links TRBV6-5 to TRBJ2-7; no reliable D call. In germline, CDR1 is MNHEY, CDR2 SVGAGI. Trimming left V 6 bases short and J 4 bases short, with 10 bases between. The CDR3 has 12 residues. This chain's CDR3 is CASSPYGYEQYF. Written as DNA, the CDR3 is TGTGCCAGCAGCCCCTATGGTTACGAGCAGTACTTC.